This TCR beta chain was recorded in a study of somatic mutations in cytotoxic T cells in rheumatoid arthritis. Study-wide background: Flow-sorting brought some V beta antibody-stained T-cell populations to nearly 100% purity, V beta1+ cells sequenced for TCRB among them.

By positive magnetic bead selection, CD4+ and CD8+ cells were isolated, and their purity was checked by flow cytometry. Clones were read by immunoSEQ multiplex PCR, and TCRdb kept only the in-frame ones, dropping some. This table has 3,000 to 4,500 clones, approximately 74% appearing once. Overall study findings and caveats: CD8+ clonality rose with age in rheumatoid arthritis patients, unlike in healthy controls.

This CDR3 region has 14 residues. Germline CDR1 reads LNHNV; CDR2 reads YYDKDF (reference sequence). Concerning this clone: Its antigen is not known.

The chain uses TRBV15 and TRBJ2-5; TRBD2 might be the D (5 bases). The J call may be faulty, since TRBJ2-7 better matches the DNA end. The source of this sequence is an adult with rheumatoid arthritis. The source material was CD8+ T cells sorted from blood. CDR3 bases: TGTGCCACCAGCAGAGATCTTGCGGGTACCGAGCAGTACTTC. Its protein product is CATSRDLAGTEQYF.